These 16 T cell receptor beta chains came from one sample sequenced in a study of cytomegalovirus exposure and HLA in healthy donors. In the PCR, 60 Vbeta and 13 Jbeta primers were used. Some clones are missing from TCRdb's copy, which holds only in-frame ones; the method was immunoSEQ multiplex PCR. In the table there are some 200,000 clones, 75% to 80% of which are singletons. Specimen: PBMCs. The source of these receptors is a man aged 18 to 29 in good health and CMV-seronegative.

The J gene is TRBJ1-3, the V gene TRBV6-5, with D uncertain. V was trimmed by 0 bases and J by 0 bases, leaving 9 bases between them. The CDR3 runs 16 residues. The germline V gene has CDR1 MNHEY and CDR2 SVGAGI. The CDR3 DNA reads TGTGCCAGCAGTTACTCCTTCCCCGGCTCTGGAAACACCATATATTTT. Translating it yields CASSYSFPGSGNTIYF.

The chain combines TRBV7-8 with TRBJ2-2, with 9 bases matching TRBD1. The trim removed 4 bases at V and 4 bases at J, leaving 7 bases unmatched. This CDR3 is 16 amino acids long. The germline V gene has CDR1 SGHVS and CDR2 FQNEAQ. Here the CDR3 DNA reads TGTGCCAGCAGCTCTAACAGGGGGCGGACCACCGGGGAGCTGTTTTTT. Translated, it gives CASSSNRGRTTGELFF.

This chain joins TRBV6-5 and TRBJ2-1; D may be TRBD1 (6 bases). The CDR3 has 15 residues. The V and J ends lost 6 bases and 6 bases respectively, with 18 bases between them. The V gene's germline CDR1 is MNHEY and CDR2 SVGAGI. The CDR3 is CASSQLGASFNEQFF. CDR3 coding DNA: TGTGCCAGCAGCCAGTTGGGGGCTAGCTTCAATGAGCAGTTCTTC.

The chain joins TRBV29-1 to TRBJ2-7; D unclear. Looked up from germline, CDR1 is SQVTM and CDR2 is ANQGSEA. Trimming stripped 1 base from V and 0 bases from J, with 16 bases between. There are 16 residues in the CDR3. CDR3 region: CSVEVVEDLSSYEQYF. Written as DNA, the CDR3 is TGCAGCGTTGAAGTGGTAGAGGATCTCAGCTCCTACGAGCAGTACTTC.

This clone was counted only a few times. The rearrangement uses TRBV2 and TRBJ2-7; possibly TRBD1 for D (5 bases). There are 11 residues in the CDR3. V dropped 8 bases and J dropped 6 bases, with 11 bases sitting between them. CDR1 is SNHLY and CDR2 is FYNNEI in the germline V gene. CDR3 sequence: CASRQGAEQYF. In DNA, the CDR3 is TGTGCCAGCCGGCAGGGCGCCGAGCAGTACTTC.

The chain combines TRBV15 with TRBJ1-3; weak D call: TRBD1 (5 bases). The length of the CDR3 is 15 residues. V was shortened by 0 bases and J by 5 bases, with 11 bases between the two germline ends. Germline assignment: CDR1 LNHNV and CDR2 YYDKDF (reference sequence). CDR3 region: CATSRDVLDRNTIYF. DNA for the CDR3: TGTGCCACCAGCAGAGATGTTTTGGACAGAAACACCATATATTTT. Variable domain in full (rest from reference TRBV15 and TRBJ1-3): DAMVIQNPRYQVTQFGKPVTLSCSQTLNHNVMYWYQQKSSQAPKLLFHYYDKDFNNEADTPDNFQSRRPNTSFCFLDIRSPGLGDTAMYLCATSRDVLDRNTIYFGEGSWLTVV.

The V gene is TRBV4-3, the J gene TRBJ2-2, with 7 bases aligning to TRBD1. CDR1 and CDR2 from the germline V gene are LGHNA and YSLEER. This CDR3 is 17 amino acids long. Germline trimming cut 0 bases from V and 4 bases from J; bases unmatched to any gene: 8. CDR3 amino acids: CASSQDDGQEITGELFF. CDR3 coding DNA: TGCGCCAGCAGCCAAGATGATGGACAGGAGATCACCGGGGAGCTGTTTTTT.

This clone was observed a few times. The chain has TRBV4-3 and TRBJ1-1; perhaps TRBD1 as D (6 bases). CDR3 size: 15 residues. V was pared by 1 base and J by 1 base, with 10 bases between. Germline CDR1 is LGHNA and CDR2 is YSLEER. This CDR3 reads CASSQGQAANTEAFF. For the CDR3, the DNA is TGCGCCAGCAGCCAAGGACAGGCGGCGAACACTGAAGCTTTCTTT.

This chain uses TRBV5-1 with TRBJ2-4, with TRBD1 matching 10 bases. Germline V CDR1 and CDR2: SGHRS, YFSETQ. J lost 5 bases, V lost 4 bases, and 3 bases had no gene match. CDR3 length equals 14 residues. CDR3 in DNA: TGCGCCAGCAGCCAAGGACAGGGGGAAAACATTCAGTACTTC. This gives the protein CASSQGQGENIQYF.

The V call is TRBV29-1, the J call TRBJ2-7; tentative D call: TRBD1 (6 bases). The germline V gene has CDR1 SQVTM and CDR2 ANQGSEA. V lost 5 bases and J lost 3, with 8 bases in between. The CDR3 loop spans 11 amino acids. The CDR3 protein is CSVRDIYEQYF. CDR3 nucleotides: TGCAGCGTTCGGGACATCTACGAGCAGTACTTC.

This clone was recorded a few times. Other nucleotide sequences in the sample specify the same CDR3. The chain uses TRBV11-3 and TRBJ2-3, with 8 bases aligning to TRBD1. Looked up from germline, CDR1 is SGHNT and CDR2 is YENEEA. V gave up 5 bases and J gave up 6 bases; unmatched junction bases: 7. The CDR3 extends over 14 amino acids. This chain's CDR3 is CASSLRQGTDTQYF. The DNA for the CDR3 is TGTGCCAGCAGCCTTAGACAGGGGACGGATACGCAGTATTTT.

This chain links TRBV5-1 with TRBJ1-1; TRBD1 matches 9 bases. This CDR3 comprises 18 residues. J gave up 0 bases and V 4 bases, and 13 bases lay outside the gene matches. Germline V gene lookup returns CDR1 SGHRS and CDR2 YFSETQ. As DNA, the CDR3 is TGCGCCAGCAGCCATCCGGGACAGGGTACGATCGTGAACACTGAAGCTTTCTTT. Its protein product is CASSHPGQGTIVNTEAFF.

V is TRBV28 and J is TRBJ2-5; D is unresolved. CDR1 is MDHEN and CDR2 is SYDVKM in the germline V gene. Trimming stripped 6 bases from V and 0 bases from J, with 11 bases between. The CDR3 runs 14 residues. In nucleotides, the CDR3 is TGTGCCAGCAGCCGCTATAAGTACCAAGAGACCCAGTACTTC. Its translation is CASSRYKYQETQYF.

The genes are TRBV7-8 and TRBJ1-1; 7 bases align to TRBD1. Germline CDR1 SGHVS, CDR2 FQNEAQ. V was clipped by 5 bases and J by 1 base; unmatched bases: 10. CDR3 length: 16 amino acids. The CDR3 protein is CASSKFGQDWNTEAFF. As DNA, the CDR3 is TGTGCCAGCAGCAAGTTTGGACAGGACTGGAACACTGAAGCTTTCTTT.

This clone occurred a few times. The rearrangement uses TRBV4-3 and TRBJ1-1; the D gene is possibly TRBD1 (6 bases). V gave up 2 bases and J gave up 4 bases, with 17 bases separating them. Germline values: CDR1 LGHNA, CDR2 YSLEER. CDR3 length equals 16 residues. The CDR3 protein is CASSQSGQTAATEAFF. CDR3 coding DNA: TGCGCCAGCAGCCAATCGGGACAAACCGCGGCCACTGAAGCTTTCTTT.

This chain connects TRBV6-5 to TRBJ1-2; perhaps TRBD1 as D (6 bases). Per the germline V gene, CDR1 is MNHEY and CDR2 is SVGAGI. The CDR3 runs to 13 residues. V was trimmed by 4 bases and J by 2 bases, leaving 8 bases between them. The CDR3 bases are TGTGCCAGCAGTTGGACAGAGAACTATGGCTACACCTTC. Translation: CASSWTENYGYTF.